This is a list of T cell receptor beta chains from one sample in a study of early T cells in non-severe SARS-CoV-2 infection. MiXCR, run by TCRdb on the 5' RACE reads, gives a single entry per CDR3 protein. The sample lists around 55,000 distinct CDR3 sequences, around 12% occurring once. Sequenced input: whole blood. The receptor source for this set is an adult who was a healthcare worker with PCR-confirmed SARS-CoV-2 infection or an uninfected control (not recorded which). The CDR3 runs from the conserved cysteine through the conserved F or W. Not all rows give a size; the values are once, few, many and, for expanded clones, a class.

V: TRBV2; J: TRBJ2-5; size: few; CDR3: CASRGSVETQYF
V: TRBV6-6; J: TRBJ2-3; size: few; CDR3: CASSYPRQGALDTQYF
V: TRBV24-1; J: TRBJ2-1; size: many; CDR3: CATSDPSGGLNEQFF
V: TRBV7-6; J: TRBJ1-1; size: many; CDR3: CASSLGQGGAEAFF
V: TRBV18; J: TRBJ2-7; size: many; CDR3: CASSPTGQGVRPAYEQYF
V: TRBV12-3/TRBV12-4; J: TRBJ1-6; size: .; CDR3: CASSQTGGNSPLHF
V: TRBV7-2; J: TRBJ2-1; size: few; CDR3: CASSFAGTYNEQFF
V: TRBV6-2/TRBV6-3; J: TRBJ2-1; size: many; CDR3: CASSHRRGYNEQFF
V: TRBV7-9; J: TRBJ1-2; size: many; CDR3: CASSTGAGANYGYTF
V: TRBV3-1; J: TRBJ1-1; size: few; CDR3: CASRPRDTNTEAFF
V: TRBV3-1; J: TRBJ1-2; size: .; CDR3: CASSPPSSGAGGYTF
V: TRBV6-1; J: TRBJ1-3; size: few; CDR3: CASSRRAGTIYF
V: TRBV2; J: TRBJ2-3; size: .; CDR3: CASSLGGRVTDTQYF
V: TRBV9; J: TRBJ1-3; size: many; CDR3: CASSVSLGSSGNTIYF
V: TRBV7-3; J: TRBJ2-1; size: few; CDR3: CASSLGASGGAREQFF
V: TRBV11-2; J: TRBJ2-7; size: few; CDR3: CASSPPDLYEQYF
V: TRBV12-3/TRBV12-4; J: TRBJ1-2; size: few; CDR3: CASSLLVGQGGSVHGYTF
V: TRBV12-3/TRBV12-4; J: TRBJ2-3; size: medium-sized; CDR3: CASSLGDTQYF
V: TRBV7-2; J: TRBJ1-2; size: few; CDR3: CASSLERQTNYGYTF
V: TRBV6-2/TRBV6-3; J: TRBJ2-3; size: many; CDR3: CASSFQSTDTQYF
V: TRBV25-1; J: TRBJ2-5; size: .; CDR3: CASSVGGYLETQYF
V: TRBV5-5; J: TRBJ2-7; size: few; CDR3: CASSLASTPGQGVYEQYF
V: TRBV20-1; J: TRBJ1-4; size: .; CDR3: CSARDWGTGFEKLFF
V: TRBV5-1; J: TRBJ1-6; size: many; CDR3: CASSVWDRGLGSPLHF
V: TRBV7-6; J: TRBJ2-3; size: .; CDR3: CASSLGTGVGRGDTQYF
V: TRBV7-6; J: TRBJ1-3; size: many; CDR3: CASSLAGTGVFSGNTIYF
V: TRBV12-3/TRBV12-4; J: TRBJ1-4; size: many; CDR3: CASSLRLNNEKLFF
V: TRBV7-8; J: TRBJ2-2; size: .; CDR3: CASSFPSPGELFF
V: TRBV11-3; J: TRBJ1-1; size: many; CDR3: CASSLGRSNTEAFF
V: TRBV6-5; J: TRBJ2-1; size: .; CDR3: CASSYGVTSGTDEQFF
V: TRBV6-1; J: TRBJ2-2; size: .; CDR3: CASSEARGRVGELFF
V: TRBV6-4; J: TRBJ2-1; size: many; CDR3: CASSDMVSSYNEQFF
V: TRBV7-2; J: TRBJ2-7; size: .; CDR3: CASSPRGTYEQYF
V: TRBV7-9; J: TRBJ1-1; size: few; CDR3: CASSLEGGMNTEAFF
V: TRBV30; J: TRBJ1-1; size: .; CDR3: CAWAGQNTEAFF
V: TRBV15; J: TRBJ1-2; size: .; CDR3: CATSNADRVDGYTF
V: TRBV24-1; J: TRBJ1-5; size: many; CDR3: CATSDQPQHF
V: TRBV2; J: TRBJ1-2; size: many; CDR3: CASSEALPTAVDGYTF
V: TRBV5-4; J: TRBJ1-1; size: many; CDR3: CASSPRTGANTEAFF
V: TRBV5-1; J: TRBJ2-3; size: .; CDR3: CASSVTSYTDTQYF
V: TRBV12-5; J: TRBJ2-1; size: .; CDR3: CASGLGQNEQFF
V: TRBV29-1; J: TRBJ2-3; size: few; CDR3: CSVESAGGDFITDTQYF
V: TRBV20-1; J: TRBJ2-7; size: many; CDR3: CSARGQDGEQYF
V: TRBV10-1; J: TRBJ2-5; size: many; CDR3: CASRPQETQYF
V: TRBV20-1; J: TRBJ2-1; size: medium-sized; CDR3: CSARGTNSLNEQFF